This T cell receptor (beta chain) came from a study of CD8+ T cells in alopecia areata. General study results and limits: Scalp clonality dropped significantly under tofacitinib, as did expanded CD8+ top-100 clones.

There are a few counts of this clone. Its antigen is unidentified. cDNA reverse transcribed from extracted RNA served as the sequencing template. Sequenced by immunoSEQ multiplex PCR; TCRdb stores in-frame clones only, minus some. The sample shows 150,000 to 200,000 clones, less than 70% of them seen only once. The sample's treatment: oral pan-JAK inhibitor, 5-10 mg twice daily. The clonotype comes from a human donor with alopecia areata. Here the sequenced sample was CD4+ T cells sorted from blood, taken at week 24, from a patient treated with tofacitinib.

DNA for the CDR3: TGCAGCGTCTCAGGGGGGAGGTCAGAGACCCAGTACTTC. Its translation: CSVSGGRSETQYF. This chain joins TRBV29-1 and TRBJ2-5; D is possibly TRBD1 (7 bases). This CDR3 has 13 residues. The germline V gene encodes CDR1 SQVTM and CDR2 ANQGSEA. Trimming cost V 6 bases and J 4 bases, with 15 bases left between them.